This T cell receptor (beta chain) was sequenced for a study of T cell repertoires in cytomegalovirus infection. As for the study in general: TCR beta signatures that were public indicated CMV infection and matching HLA type. Study conclusions and caveats: CMV carriers having the relevant HLA were flagged by cumulative public TCR beta family frequency. It was HLA-C-restricted CMV-specific TCR beta clonotypes that dominated the response ex vivo.

This clonotype was detected ten times or more. Its cognate antigen is unknown. Each CDR3 protein is one row after TCRdb ran MiXCR on the reads. The sample records around 280,000 distinct CDR3 sequences, approximately 10% being singletons. Per germline, CDR1 SGHTA and CDR2 FQGNSA. V was pared by 1 base and J by 3 bases, with 12 bases between. CDR3 size: 15 residues. The TCR was taken from a human donor in good health (CMV status not recorded). Some clones in this sample may be carry-over from other donors' samples. The chain has TRBV7-2 and TRBJ1-1; D remains unclear. Sequences were obtained from PBMCs. CDR3 in DNA: TGTGCCAGCAGCTTAGTAGCCGGGAGCCACACTGAAGCTTTCTTT. Protein: CASSLVAGSHTEAFF.